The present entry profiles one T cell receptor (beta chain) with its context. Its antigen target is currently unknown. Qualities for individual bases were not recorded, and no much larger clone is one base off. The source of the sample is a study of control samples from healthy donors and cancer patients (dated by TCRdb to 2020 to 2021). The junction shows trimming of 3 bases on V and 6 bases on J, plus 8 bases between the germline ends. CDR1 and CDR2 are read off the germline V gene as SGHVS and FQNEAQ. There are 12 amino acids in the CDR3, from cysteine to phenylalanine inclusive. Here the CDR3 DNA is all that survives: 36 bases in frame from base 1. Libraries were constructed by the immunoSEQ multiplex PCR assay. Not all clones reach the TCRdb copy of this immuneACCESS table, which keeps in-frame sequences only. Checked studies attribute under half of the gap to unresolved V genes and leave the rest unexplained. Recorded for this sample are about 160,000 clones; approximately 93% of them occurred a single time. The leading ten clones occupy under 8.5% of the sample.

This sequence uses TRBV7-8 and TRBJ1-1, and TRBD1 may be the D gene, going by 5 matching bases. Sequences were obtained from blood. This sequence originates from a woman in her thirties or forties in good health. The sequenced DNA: TGTGCCAGCAGCTTCGGGGGGGCTGAAGCTTTCTTT. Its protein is CASSFGGAEAFF. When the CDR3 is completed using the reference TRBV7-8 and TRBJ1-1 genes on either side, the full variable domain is GAGVSQSPRYKVAKRGQDVALRCDPISGHVSLFWYQQALGQGPEFLTYFQNEAQLDKSGLPSDRFFAERPEGSVSTLKIQRTQQEDSAVYLCASSFGGAEAFFGQGTRLTVV.